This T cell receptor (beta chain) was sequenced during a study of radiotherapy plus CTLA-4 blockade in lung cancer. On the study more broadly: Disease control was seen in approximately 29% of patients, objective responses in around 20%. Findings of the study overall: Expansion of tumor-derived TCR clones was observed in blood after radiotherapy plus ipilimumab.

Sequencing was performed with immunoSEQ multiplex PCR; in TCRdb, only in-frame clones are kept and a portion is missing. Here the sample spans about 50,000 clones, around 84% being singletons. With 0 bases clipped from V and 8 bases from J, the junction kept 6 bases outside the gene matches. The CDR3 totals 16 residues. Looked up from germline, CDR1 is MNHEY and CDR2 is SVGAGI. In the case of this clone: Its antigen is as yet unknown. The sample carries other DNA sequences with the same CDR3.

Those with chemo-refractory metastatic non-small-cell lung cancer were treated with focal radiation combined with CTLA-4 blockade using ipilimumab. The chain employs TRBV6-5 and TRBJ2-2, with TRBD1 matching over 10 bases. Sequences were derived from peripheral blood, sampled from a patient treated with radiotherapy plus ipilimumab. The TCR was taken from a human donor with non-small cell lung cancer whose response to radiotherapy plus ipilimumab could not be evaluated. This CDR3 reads CASSYSRTGGAGELFF. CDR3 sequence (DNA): TGTGCCAGCAGTTACTCCCGGACAGGGGGGGCTGGGGAGCTGTTTTTT.